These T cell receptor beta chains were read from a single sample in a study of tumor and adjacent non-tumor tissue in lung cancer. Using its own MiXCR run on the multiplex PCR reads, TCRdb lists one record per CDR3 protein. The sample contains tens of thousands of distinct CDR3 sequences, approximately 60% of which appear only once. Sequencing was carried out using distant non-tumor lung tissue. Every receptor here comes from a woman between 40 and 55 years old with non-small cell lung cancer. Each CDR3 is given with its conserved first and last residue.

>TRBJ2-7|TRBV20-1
CSAREPGQGGYEQYF
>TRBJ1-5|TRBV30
CAWSGPPGTGKSNQPQHF
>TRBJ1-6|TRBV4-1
CASSQGPRTVSPIHF
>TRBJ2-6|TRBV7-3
CASSLSGESSGANVLTF
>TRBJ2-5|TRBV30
CAWSEGTLETQYF
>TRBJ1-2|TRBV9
CASSVEARSNYGYTF
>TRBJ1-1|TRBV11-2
CATCLEETLAFF
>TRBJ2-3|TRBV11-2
CARSPLSTADTQYF
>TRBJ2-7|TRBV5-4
CASSTGIGNGEQYF
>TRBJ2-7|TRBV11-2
CASSLSPGSNYEQYF
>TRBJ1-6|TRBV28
CASTLGLYNPTLHF
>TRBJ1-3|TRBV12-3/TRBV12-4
CVSRGAAGNIIYF
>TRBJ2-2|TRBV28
CASRPQGTWELFF
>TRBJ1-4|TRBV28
CAGTEGFNEKLFF
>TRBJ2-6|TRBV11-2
CASSWSDLSVANFLTF
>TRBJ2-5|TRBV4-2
CASSLIRDKETQYF
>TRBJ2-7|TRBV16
CASSQLRQGYFHEQYF
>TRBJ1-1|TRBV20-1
CSANLQGLKFAFF
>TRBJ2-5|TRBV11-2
CAGGLVPSGRGLTQYF
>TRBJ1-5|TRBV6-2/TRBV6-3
CASSYGGSLTYSNQPQHF
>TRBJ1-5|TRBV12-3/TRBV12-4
CASSFLGLNQPQHF
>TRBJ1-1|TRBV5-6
CDSSSTGVEVFF
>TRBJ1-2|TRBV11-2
CASSSWGGYGYTF
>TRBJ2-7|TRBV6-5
CASNFPSKGYEQYF
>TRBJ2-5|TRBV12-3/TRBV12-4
CASSIGLAGGETQYF